This T cell receptor beta chain came from a study of CD8+CD57+ T cells in acquired aplastic anemia. Patients picked for sequencing had shown CD8+CD57+ cell expansion detected by flow cytometry. The patients, all of them, had severe acquired aplastic anemia. Patients were treatment-naive when blood was sampled. This clonotype was counted once. In germline, CDR1 is SGDLS, CDR2 YYNGEE. Trimming pared 4 bases from V and 8 bases from J, leaving 13 bases between. The CDR3 totals 14 residues. Genomic DNA constituted the template upon which TCR beta VDJ and CDR3 profiling was performed. TCRdb independently ran MiXCR on the reads; one entry per CDR3 protein. Of a few hundred thousand distinct CDR3 sequences listed, less than 60% are singletons.

The chain employs TRBV9 and TRBJ1-6, with D possibly TRBD1 on 5 matching bases. The sequenced material came from sorted CD4+, CD8+, or CD8+CD57+ T cells (not recorded which) from PBMCs. The receptor's source is a human donor with aplastic anemia. CDR3 DNA sequence: TGTGCCAGCAGCCCAAGAGGAGGGGATTCACCCCTCCACTTT. This translates into CASSPRGGDSPLHF.